The present entry profiles one T cell receptor (beta chain) with its context. Its antigen is still unknown. The source of the sample is a study of CD8 T cells in Susac syndrome. Study results and limitations: No clonal expansion appeared among CD4+ T cells in Susac patients.

TCR beta sequencing covered blood CD8+ and CD4+ T cells. The germline V gene encodes CDR1 LNHNV and CDR2 YYDKDF (reference sequence). The CDR3 runs 14 residues. Trimming removed 3 bases from V and 4 bases from J; junction bases left unmatched: 4. RNA totalling roughly 0.5 to 1 ug underwent reverse transcription with random hexamers. The method of amplification for TCR beta CDR3 was immunoSEQ multiplex PCR, covering 54 Vbeta and 13 Jbeta. TCRdb analysed the immunoSEQ multiplex PCR reads with MiXCR anew, one entry per CDR3 protein. Of 170,000 or so distinct CDR3 sequences in the sample, roughly 95% were seen once.

This clonotype originated in a human donor with Susac syndrome. Input material: CD4+ T cells from PBMCs. This chain joins TRBV15 and TRBJ1-2, with 8 bases aligning to TRBD1. Here the CDR3 reads CATSRAGQGYGYTF. In nucleotides, the CDR3 is TGTGCCACCAGCAGGGCTGGACAGGGCTATGGCTACACCTTC. Based on the CDR3 plus reference TRBV15 and TRBJ1-2, the full variable domain is DAMVIQNPRYQVTQFGKPVTLSCSQTLNHNVMYWYQQKSSQAPKLLFHYYDKDFNNEADTPDNFQSRRPNTSFCFLDIRSPGLGDTAMYLCATSRAGQGYGYTFGSGTRLTVV.